This TCR beta chain comes out of a study of T-cell memory formation after mild COVID-19. TCRdb reprocessed the 5' RACE reads with MiXCR, giving one entry per CDR3 protein. The table shows 450,000 to 650,000 distinct CDR3 sequences, with less than 25% occurring only once. CDR1 and CDR2 from the germline V gene are SGHAT and FQDESV (reference sequence). V dropped 1 base and J dropped 3; count of bases not matched to a gene: 7. This CDR3 region has 16 residues. Source material: PBMCs or a T cell subset sorted from them (not recorded which). The chain employs TRBV11-1 and TRBJ2-3; 7 bases line up with TRBD1. This TCR was recovered from an adult woman who had mild COVID-19 (a few samples of this study predate the infection). Cell type and time point are not known. CDR3 sequence reads: CASSLVGRGLTDTQYF. CDR3 nucleotide sequence: TGTGCCAGCAGCTTAGTTGGCAGGGGGTTGACAGATACGCAGTATTTT.